These 23 T cell receptor beta chains were sequenced from one sample in a study of blood T cell repertoires in COVID-19. The protocol was immunoSEQ multiplex PCR, while the TCRdb copy is restricted to in-frame clones and leaves out a portion. Altogether 150,000 to 200,000 clones are present, 80% to 95% being singletons, with the ten largest covering roughly 4.4%. The sequencing sample was made of peripheral blood. The receptors come from a woman between 50 and 59 years old with acute or convalescent COVID-19.

The rearrangement joins TRBV6-5 to TRBJ1-2, with TRBD1 matching over 7 bases. The CDR3 runs 11 residues. The junction had 7 bases not matched to a gene; V was cut back by 5 bases and J by 13 bases. CDR1 and CDR2 from the germline V gene are MNHEY and SVGAGI. The CDR3 region has the DNA TGTGCCAGCAGTACGGGACAGATTCTCACCTTC. It encodes CASSTGQILTF.

The chain carries TRBV18 and TRBJ2-6, with D maybe TRBD1 (5 bases). The germline gives CDR1 KGHSH, CDR2 LQKENI. CDR3 length equals 16 residues. V shed 5 bases and J shed 0 bases, with 11 bases lying between them. CDR3 nucleotides: TGTGCCAGCTCAATCCAGGGTACCTCTGGGGCCAACGTCCTGACTTTC. This sequence encodes CASSIQGTSGANVLTF.

V and J are TRBV28 and TRBJ1-5, with no clear D. In germline, CDR1 is MDHEN, CDR2 SYDVKM. This CDR3 is built from 17 residues. Trimming cost V 2 bases and J 5 bases, with 19 bases left between them. The CDR3 loop is CASSLMVGIGLHQPQHF. The CDR3 DNA is TGTGCCAGCAGTTTAATGGTCGGGATAGGCCTCCATCAGCCCCAGCATTTT.

The chain uses TRBV27 and TRBJ2-2; 11 bases agree with TRBD1. The CDR3 sequence is 17 residues long. The J segment lost 7 bases and the V segment lost 3 bases, leaving 10 bases of the junction unmatched. CDR1 and CDR2 (germline): MNHEY, SMNVEV (reference sequence). The CDR3 DNA is TGTGCCAGCAGTTTGGCCGGGACAGGGGGGACGGGCGGGGAGCTGTTTTTT. It encodes CASSLAGTGGTGGELFF.

The chain carries TRBV5-1 and TRBJ2-7; 10 nucleotides line up with TRBD1. Trimming cost V 0 bases and J 6 bases; bases outside gene matches: 0. Germline CDR1 reads SGHRS; CDR2 reads YFSETQ. This CDR3 spans 13 amino acids. CDR3 residues: CASSLGQGAEQYF. The CDR3 DNA follows: TGCGCCAGCAGCTTGGGACAGGGGGCCGAGCAGTACTTC.

The chain couples TRBV30 to TRBJ2-1, with D maybe TRBD2 (6 bases). The length of the CDR3 is 15 residues. CDR1 and CDR2 (germline): GTSNPN, SVGIG (reference sequence). Trimming removed 8 bases from V and 0 bases from J, with 17 bases in between. The CDR3 sequence is CAGTSLSSSYNEQFF. CDR3 bases: TGTGCCGGCACTAGCTTATCCAGCTCCTACAATGAGCAGTTCTTC.

The chain joins TRBV10-3 to TRBJ2-7, with D perhaps TRBD2 (5 bases). Germline lookup yields CDR1 ENHRY and CDR2 SYGVKD. CDR3 size: 13 residues. V was shortened by 0 bases and J by 6 bases, with 9 bases between the two germline ends. The CDR3 sequence: CAISESRGFEQYF. CDR3 bases: TGTGCCATCAGTGAGTCAAGAGGGTTCGAGCAGTACTTC.

The J gene is TRBJ1-2, the V gene TRBV7-2, with a tentative D call TRBD1 (6 bases). This CDR3 has 14 residues. V was pared by 3 bases and J by 8 bases, with 16 bases between. CDR1 is SGHTA, CDR2 FQGNSA, per germline. As DNA, the CDR3 is TGTGCCAGCAGCTTTCGGGACATACGGGAAGGCTACACCTTC. Amino acids: CASSFRDIREGYTF.

Only one count was recorded for this clone. The chain employs TRBV3-1 (or the pseudogene TRBV3-2) and TRBJ2-7; D might be TRBD2 (5 bases). The CDR3 is 13 residues long. Germline V gene data show CDR1 as LGHDT and CDR2 as YNNKEL (reference sequence). Trimming stripped 2 bases from V and 6 bases from J, with 11 bases between. CDR3 bases: TGTGCCAGCAGCCAATTAATACGGGGCGAGCAGTACTTC. It yields the protein CASSQLIRGEQYF.

The gene calls are TRBV27 and TRBJ1-6; D remains unclear. This CDR3 is built from 14 residues. With 5 bases removed from V and 6 bases from J, the gap between germline ends came to 11 bases. Looked up from germline, CDR1 is MNHEY and CDR2 is SMNVEV (reference sequence). The CDR3 loop reads CASSPGNTNSPLHF. CDR3 sequence (DNA): TGTGCCAGCAGTCCAGGAAATACTAATTCACCCCTCCACTTT.

V and J are TRBV7-9 and TRBJ1-3; D ambiguous. In germline, CDR1 is SEHNR, CDR2 FQNEAQ (reference sequence). Trimming removed 0 bases from V and 3 bases from J, with 6 bases in between. The CDR3 is made up of 14 amino acids. The CDR3 bases are TGTGCCAGCAGCTTAGCATTGTATGGAAACACCATATATTTT. As protein: CASSLALYGNTIYF.

CDR3 nucleotide sequence: TGTGCCAGCAGCGGGGGACAGGGAAAGATAGCCAACACCTTC. It encodes CASSGGQGKIANTF. The chain employs TRBV9 and TRBJ1-2; 9 nucleotides agree with TRBD1. After removal of 3 bases from V and 12 bases from J, the junction contained 12 bases not matched to a gene. The CDR3 extends over 14 amino acids. Germline V lookup: CDR1 SGDLS, CDR2 YYNGEE.

This chain connects TRBV5-1 to TRBJ2-1; D might be TRBD2 (6 bases). The V and J ends lost 4 bases and 6 bases respectively, with 11 bases between them. Germline CDR1 and CDR2: SGHRS and YFSETQ. The CDR3 has 13 residues. The DNA for the CDR3 is TGCGCCAGCAGCGCGGCGGAGGGCAATGAGCAGTTCTTC. Its protein product is CASSAAEGNEQFF.

V and J are TRBV5-1 and TRBJ1-2, with D possibly matching TRBD1 (6 bases). CDR1 is SGHRS and CDR2 is YFSETQ in the germline V gene. The CDR3 contains 18 residues. V was pared by 4 bases and J by 1 base, with 23 bases between. The CDR3 DNA sequence: TGCGCCAGCAGCCTTAACCGGACAGCAGGGATAGGTAACTATGGCTACACCTTC. Residues: CASSLNRTAGIGNYGYTF.

The genes are TRBV27 and TRBJ1-2; 7 bases agree with TRBD1. The CDR3 contains 14 residues. Germline assignment: CDR1 MNHEY and CDR2 SMNVEV (reference sequence). Trimming removed 5 bases from V and 4 bases from J; junction bases left unmatched: 7. Here the CDR3 reads CASSPKTGFYGYTF. For the CDR3, the DNA is TGTGCCAGCAGTCCAAAGACAGGGTTCTATGGCTACACCTTC.

The chain recombines TRBV5-4 with TRBJ1-6, with 8 bases fitting TRBD1. J lost 6 bases, V lost 3 bases, and 5 bases had no gene match. Germline V gene sequence: CDR1 SGHNT, CDR2 YYREEE (reference sequence). The CDR3 spans 15 residues. CDR3 sequence (DNA): TGTGCCAGCAGCTCGTGGACAGGGCGTAATTCACCCCTCCACTTT. Translating gives CASSSWTGRNSPLHF.

J is TRBJ1-1 and V is TRBV5-1; D not certain. CDR3 length equals 14 residues. Looked up from germline, CDR1 is SGHRS and CDR2 is YFSETQ. V dropped 3 bases and J dropped 5 bases, with 14 bases sitting between them. CDR3 bases: TGCGCCAGCAGCTCAAGCCACAGAGATACTGAAGCTTTCTTT. Protein: CASSSSHRDTEAFF.

The chain links TRBV12-3 or TRBV12-4 to TRBJ2-2; D not certain. The CDR3 consists of 12 residues. Trimming left V 3 bases short and J 7 bases short, with 6 bases between. The CDR3 nucleotides are TGTGCCAGCAGTTTTCCACTCGGGGAGCTGTTTTTT. Its protein product is CASSFPLGELFF.

This clone was seen only once. The chain is built from TRBV5-1 and TRBJ2-5; TRBD2 is a possible D gene (5 bases). Trimming left V 4 bases short and J 5 bases short, with 15 bases between. CDR1 is SGHRS, CDR2 YFSETQ, per germline. CDR3 length equals 14 residues. The CDR3: CASSPTRGQETQYF. As DNA, the CDR3 is TGCGCCAGCAGCCCCACCCGGGGTCAGGAGACCCAGTACTTC.

J is TRBJ2-6 and V is TRBV4-3; D is ambiguous. The ends were cut back, 5 bases at V and 5 bases at J, with 7 bases in the middle. The germline V gene has CDR1 LGHNA and CDR2 YSLEER. CDR3 length: 13 residues. The chain's CDR3 is CASSSLRANVLTF. CDR3 in DNA: TGCGCCAGCAGCTCTCTTCGGGCCAACGTCCTGACTTTC.

The chain joins TRBV4-3 to TRBJ2-3, with 11 bases that match TRBD2. This CDR3 is 16 amino acids long. From germline, CDR1 is LGHNA and CDR2 YSLEER. The V segment lost 0 bases and the J segment 4 bases; nucleotides outside the gene matches: 3. The CDR3 region is CASSQEVTSGADTQYF. Here the CDR3 DNA reads TGCGCCAGCAGCCAAGAGGTGACTAGCGGGGCAGATACGCAGTATTTT.

The V gene is TRBV19, the J gene TRBJ2-2; TRBD1 might be the D (6 bases). Germline assignment: CDR1 LNHDA and CDR2 SQIVND (reference sequence). V gave up 6 bases and J gave up 1 base, with 9 bases separating them. This CDR3 has 14 amino acids. CDR3 in amino acids: CASRLQGNTGELFF. The CDR3 DNA follows: TGTGCCAGTAGACTACAGGGGAACACCGGGGAGCTGTTTTTT.

This clone has a single count. The CDR3 sequence is CARPAGNTEAFF. The CDR3 nucleotides read TGTGCCAGACCGGCAGGGAACACTGAAGCTTTCTTT. The V and J genes are TRBV21-1 and TRBJ1-1; the table's TRBD1 call for D was not verified on the DNA. TRBV21-1 is marked as a pseudogene. This CDR3 is built from 12 residues.